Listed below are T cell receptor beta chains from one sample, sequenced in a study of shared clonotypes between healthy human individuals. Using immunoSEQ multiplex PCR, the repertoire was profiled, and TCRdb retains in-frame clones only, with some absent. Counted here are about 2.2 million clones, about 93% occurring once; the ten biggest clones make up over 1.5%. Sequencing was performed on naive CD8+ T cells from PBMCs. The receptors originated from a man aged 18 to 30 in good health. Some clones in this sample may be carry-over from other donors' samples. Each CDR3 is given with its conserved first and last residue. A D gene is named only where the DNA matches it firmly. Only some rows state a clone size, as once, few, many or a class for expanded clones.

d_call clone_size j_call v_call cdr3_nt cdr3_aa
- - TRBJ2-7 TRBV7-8 TGTGCCAGCAGCATCACAGGGCCCTCTGGGGAGCAGTACTTC CASSITGPSGEQYF
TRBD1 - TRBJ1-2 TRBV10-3 TGTGCCATCACTTCCGACAGGGGCTCTGGCTACACCTTC CAITSDRGSGYTF
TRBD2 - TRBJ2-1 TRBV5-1 TGCGCCAGCAGCTTGGCCGGTCGGCTAGCGGCAGTCTTTGAGCAGTTCTTC CASSLAGRLAAVFEQFF
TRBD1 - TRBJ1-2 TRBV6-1 TGTGCCAGCAGTGGTACAGGGGGGTTTAACTATGGCTACACCTTC CASSGTGGFNYGYTF
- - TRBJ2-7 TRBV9 TGTGCCAGCAGCCCGAGCGGGTCGGCAGACTCCTACGAGCAGTACTTC CASSPSGSADSYEQYF
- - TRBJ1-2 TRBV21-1 TGTGCCAGCAGCAAAGTGCGGGGGGTGGGCTACACCTTC CASSKVRGVGYTF
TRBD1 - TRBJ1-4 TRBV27 TGTGCCAGCAGTTCCCGGGACAGGACTGAAAAACTGTTTTTT CASSSRDRTEKLFF
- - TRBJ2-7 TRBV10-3 TGTGCCATCAGTGAGTCGGTGGGTAGCGGGTACTTC CAISESVGSGYF
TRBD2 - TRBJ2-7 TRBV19 TGTGCCAGTAGTATTACGGCTAGCGGGACCTACGAGCAGTACTTC CASSITASGTYEQYF
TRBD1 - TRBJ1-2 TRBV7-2 TGTGCCAGCAGCCTCGACGGGGGACAGGGAAACTATGGCTACACCTTC CASSLDGGQGNYGYTF
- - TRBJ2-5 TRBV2 TGTGCCAGCAGTGAACCCCCCCTCGAGGGAGAGACCCAGTACTTC CASSEPPLEGETQYF
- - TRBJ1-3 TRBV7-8 TGTGCCAGCAGCTTAGTGGCAGGGTCGAACACCATATATTTT CASSLVAGSNTIYF
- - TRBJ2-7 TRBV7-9 TGTGCCAGCAGCAACCGGGACCCTCTCTTGCAGTACTTC CASSNRDPLLQYF
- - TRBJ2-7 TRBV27 TGTGCCAGCAGTACGCAATCGCTTGGGGAGCAGTACTTC CASSTQSLGEQYF
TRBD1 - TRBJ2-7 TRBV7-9 TGTGCCAGCAGATCGGGACAGGGGCCAAACTACGAGCAGTACTTC CASRSGQGPNYEQYF
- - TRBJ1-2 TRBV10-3 TGTGCCATCAGTGAGGACCCTAGACAGGCATCTCCCGGGGGCTACACCTTC CAISEDPRQASPGGYTF
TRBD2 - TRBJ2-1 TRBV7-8 TGTGCCAGCAGGACTGGGCGGGAGTCAAGGTACAATGAGCAGTTCTTC CASRTGRESRYNEQFF
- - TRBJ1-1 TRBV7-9 TGTGCCAGCAGCTCTACGGTCTCTGAAGCTTTCTTT CASSSTVSEAFF
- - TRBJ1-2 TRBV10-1 TGCGCCAGCAGTGAGTCCGGGAACCCCCATGACTATGGCTACACCTTC CASSESGNPHDYGYTF
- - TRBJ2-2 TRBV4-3 TGCGCCAGCAGCCAACGAGACCAACACTACGGAGGTGGCAGCGGGGAGCTGTTTTTT CASSQRDQHYGGGSGELFF
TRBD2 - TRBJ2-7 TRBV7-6 TGTGCCAGCAGCCCGGGACTAGCAGGTTACGAGCAGTACTTC CASSPGLAGYEQYF
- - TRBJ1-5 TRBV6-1 TGTGCCAGCAGGGTGACAGCAGATAGCAATCAGCCCCAGCATTTT CASRVTADSNQPQHF
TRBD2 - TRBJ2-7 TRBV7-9 TGTGCCAGCTCCGTGGAGGGAGGGCCCTTTCCCGAGCAGTACTTC CASSVEGGPFPEQYF
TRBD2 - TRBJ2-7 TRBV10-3 TGTGCCATCAGTGAAGGTATGCGGGAGAATGGTGGCTACGAGCAGTACTTC CAISEGMRENGGYEQYF
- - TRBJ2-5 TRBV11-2 TGTGCCAGCAGCCCCAGAGAGAGGGGGCAGTACTTC CASSPRERGQYF
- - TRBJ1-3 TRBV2 TGTGCCAGCAGTGCGATAAGCTTTGGCGTGGGGGGCTCTGGAAACACCATATATTTT CASSAISFGVGGSGNTIYF
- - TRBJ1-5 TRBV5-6 TGTGCCAGCAGCTGGGGTTCAGGGAACAATCAGCCCCAGCATTTT CASSWGSGNNQPQHF
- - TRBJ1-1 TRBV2 TGTGCCAGCAGTCCAGAGAACACTGAAGCTTTCTTT CASSPENTEAFF
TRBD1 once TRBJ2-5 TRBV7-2 TGTGCCAGCAGCTGGGACAGGGACCAAGAGACCCAGTACTTC CASSWDRDQETQYF